Presented here are 4 T cell receptor beta chains from one specimen sequenced in a study of Graves' ophthalmopathy and Graves' hyperthyroidism. RNA transcripts were the template, and TCR beta CDR3 regions were amplified from them. In the first round, RT-PCR was carried out with HTBI primers, and a multiplex PCR formed the second round. TCRdb processed the multiplex PCR reads anew with MiXCR; each CDR3 protein has one entry. The sample includes about 600,000 distinct CDR3 sequences, under 45% seen only once; the top ten take over 3.5%. Sequenced material: peripheral blood or thyroid tissue (not recorded which). The receptors come from an adult man with Graves' hyperthyroidism.

The rearrangement uses TRBV9 and TRBJ2-1; D may be TRBD2 (6 bases). The CDR3 loop spans 16 amino acids. V lost 3 bases and J lost 3, with 16 bases in between. Germline CDR1 is SGDLS and CDR2 is YYNGEE. CDR3 amino acids: CASSAPPETSYNEQFF. DNA for the CDR3: TGTGCCAGCAGCGCACCTCCCGAGACTAGCTACAATGAGCAGTTCTTC. The complete variable domain, with remaining parts taken from reference TRBV9 and TRBJ2-1, reads DSGVTQTPKHLITATGQRVTLRCSPRSGDLSVYWYQQSLDQGLQFLIQYYNGEERAKGNILERFSAQQFPDLHSELNLSSLELGDSALYFCASSAPPETSYNEQFFGPGTRLTVL.

V gene TRBV7-9 combines with J gene TRBJ1-6; no definite D call. Trimming cost V 1 base and J 8 bases, with 9 bases left between them. Germline assignment: CDR1 SEHNR and CDR2 FQNEAQ (reference sequence). This CDR3 has 14 amino acids. CDR3 in DNA: TGTGCCAGCAGCTTAGTTGATGGCGATTCACCCCTCCACTTT. It specifies CASSLVDGDSPLHF. Drawing the rest from reference TRBV7-9 and TRBJ1-6, the complete variable domain is DTGVSQNPRHKITKRGQNVTFRCDPISEHNRLYWYRQTLGQGPEFLTYFQNEAQLEKSRLLSDRFSAERPKGSFSTLEIQRTEQGDSAMYLCASSLVDGDSPLHFGNGTRLTVT.

This clonotype was detected ten times or more. The genes are TRBV6-6 and TRBJ1-2, with D perhaps TRBD1 (6 bases). This CDR3 is built from 14 residues. From germline, CDR1 is MNHNY and CDR2 SVGAGI (reference sequence). Deletions cut 2 bases from V and 6 bases from J, with 13 bases between. The CDR3 DNA reads TGTGCCAGCAGTTACCCCGGGACATCGAATGGCTACACCTTC. Protein sequence: CASSYPGTSNGYTF.

This clonotype was counted a few times. This chain links TRBV3-1 with TRBJ1-5, with TRBD1 matching 7 bases. There are 13 residues in the CDR3. Germline loops: CDR1 LGHDT, CDR2 YNNKEL (reference sequence). J gave up 9 bases and V 4 bases, and 6 bases lay outside the gene matches. CDR3 sequence: CASSPTQGRPQHF. The DNA of the CDR3 is TGTGCCAGCAGCCCCACACAGGGGAGGCCCCAGCATTTT.